This is a list of T cell receptor beta chains from one sample in a study of metastatic and nonmetastatic thyroid tumors. TCRdb re-analyzed the PCR reads through MiXCR. This sample yields about 25,000 clones, of which 20% to 25% are seen a single time; about 4% belongs to the top ten. Material for sequencing was adjacent normal tissue. These receptors were obtained from a female donor with papillary thyroid cancer or a benign thyroid nodule (not recorded which). Some clones in this sample may be carry-over from other donors' samples. CDR3s include the opening cysteine and the closing phenylalanine or tryptophan. D genes are given only for firm matches. Clone size is given for some rows only: seen once, a few or many times, or a class if the clone is expanded.

TRBV19,TRBJ1-4,many,-,CASSSRTVHEKLFF,TGTGCCAGTAGTTCCCGGACAGTACATGAAAAACTGTTTTTT
TRBV4-3,TRBJ2-1,many,-,CASSQDPAGTYNEQFF,TGCGCCAGCAGCCAAGATCCGGCTGGAACCTACAATGAGCAGTTCTTC
TRBV20-1,TRBJ2-7,few,-,CSAGRDRREQYF,TGCAGTGCTGGGAGAGACAGGCGCGAGCAGTACTTC
TRBV15,TRBJ2-1,many,-,CATSRDQGEQFF,TGTGCCACCAGCAGAGATCAGGGTGAGCAGTTCTTC
TRBV28,TRBJ2-7,many,-,CASSLGPRPEQYF,TGTGCCAGCAGTTTGGGCCCACGGCCAGAGCAGTACTTC
TRBV7-9,TRBJ2-7,many,-,CATDRTGLYEQYF,TGTGCCACCGACAGGACAGGACTATACGAGCAGTACTTC
TRBV5-1,TRBJ2-7,-,-,CASSLVSRGDEQYF,TGCGCCAGCAGCTTGGTGAGCAGGGGGGACGAGCAGTACTTC
TRBV12-3/TRBV12-4,TRBJ2-7,medium-sized,TRBD2,CASSFSGTSYEQYF,TGTGCCAGCAGTTTTAGCGGGACCTCCTACGAGCAGTACTTC
TRBV6-2/TRBV6-3,TRBJ2-3,-,-,CASLRPARSTVTRYF,TGTGCCAGCCTCAGACCGGCGCGATCAACAGTTACGCGGTATTTT
TRBV28,TRBJ2-7,few,-,CASSSPRGATYEQYF,TGTGCCAGCAGTTCACCTAGAGGGGCTACCTACGAGCAGTACTTC
TRBV19,TRBJ1-2,few,-,CASSGGVYGYTF,TGTGCCAGTAGTGGCGGGGTGTATGGCTACACCTTC
TRBV2,TRBJ2-1,many,TRBD2,CASSERTSGNMQQFF,TGTGCCAGCAGTGAGCGAACTAGCGGTAACATGCAGCAGTTCTTC
TRBV30,TRBJ1-5,many,-,CAWSVAGASNQPQHF,TGTGCCTGGAGTGTAGCAGGGGCCAGCAATCAGCCCCAGCATTTT
TRBV19,TRBJ1-1,-,TRBD1,CASSFPGQGVYTEAFF,TGTGCCAGTAGTTTCCCGGGACAGGGGGTTTACACTGAAGCTTTCTTT
TRBV6-5,TRBJ2-5,-,-,CSISYSIGQETPYF,TGTTCCATCAGTTACTCGATCGGCCAAGAGACCCCGTACTTC
TRBV20-1,TRBJ1-2,many,-,CSVSAANGYTF,TGCAGTGTGTCGGCGGCGAATGGCTACACCTTC
TRBV11-2,TRBJ1-3,-,-,CASCLNPGNTLYF,TGTGCCAGCTGTTTAAATCCTGGAAACACCCTATATTTT
TRBV7-8,TRBJ2-3,many,TRBD2,CASKFAGARTDTQYF,TGTGCGAGCAAGTTCGCGGGAGCCCGCACAGATACGCAGTATTTT
TRBV18,TRBJ1-2,many,TRBD1,CASSPGFGEQGIYGYTF,TGTGCCAGCTCACCAGGGTTCGGGGAACAGGGGATCTATGGCTACACCTTC
TRBV20-1,TRBJ1-1,many,-,CSARDSTPDRLTEAFF,TGCAGTGCTAGAGACTCTACCCCGGACAGACTCACTGAAGCTTTCTTT
TRBV9,TRBJ2-1,many,-,CASSVDEGGYNEQFF,TGTGCCAGCAGCGTAGACGAGGGCGGCTACAATGAGCAGTTCTTC
TRBV28,TRBJ1-2,few,TRBD1,CASSQGVRGYTF,TGTGCCAGCAGTCAGGGGGTACGGGGCTACACCTTC
TRBV19,TRBJ2-5,-,-,CASRNLGVGETQYF,TGTGCCAGCAGGAACCTTGGGGTGGGAGAGACCCAGTACTTC
TRBV20-1,TRBJ1-4,-,TRBD1,CSAREAGTGSEKLFF,TGCAGTGCTAGGGAAGCCGGGACAGGGAGCGAAAAACTGTTTTTT
TRBV20-1,TRBJ2-3,-,TRBD2,CSAGGRAHTQYF,TGCAGTGCCGGCGGGAGGGCCCATACTCAGTACTTT
TRBV27,TRBJ2-7,medium-sized,TRBD2,CASSLSGLAGVIYEQYF,TGTGCCAGCAGTTTATCGGGACTAGCGGGAGTTATCTACGAGCAGTACTTC
TRBV20-1,TRBJ2-1,-,TRBD1,CSVLDRDEQFF,TGCAGTGTTTTGGACAGGGACGAGCAGTTCTTC
TRBV5-1,TRBJ1-1,-,-,CAGSLVQGLNTEAFF,TGCGCCGGCAGCTTGGTGCAGGGGTTGAACACTGAAGCTTTCTTT
TRBV6-1,TRBJ2-7,-,TRBD1,CASSERDRSYEQYF,TGTGCCAGCAGTGAACGGGACAGGTCCTACGAGCAGTACTTC
TRBV20-1,TRBJ2-1,-,-,CSADSSPLNEQFF,TGCAGTGCCGACAGTTCCCCTCTAAATGAGCAGTTCTTC
TRBV6-1,TRBJ1-1,few,-,CASSSARVGRRSEAFF,TGTGCCAGCAGCTCCGCCCGGGTGGGTAGGAGGTCTGAAGCTTTCTTT
TRBV2,TRBJ2-7,few,-,CASKLSGPNHEQYF,TGTGCCAGCAAACTCAGCGGGCCCAACCACGAGCAGTACTTC
TRBV7-3,TRBJ2-3,-,-,CASSYFRAGVADTQYF,TGTGCGAGCAGCTATTTTCGGGCAGGGGTCGCAGATACGCAGTATTTT
TRBV5-1,TRBJ2-6,-,-,CASSVDTSTGANVLTF,TGCGCCAGCAGCGTGGACACGAGCACTGGTGCCAACGTCCTGACTTTC
TRBV11-2,TRBJ2-2,few,-,CASSLGGRANTGELFF,TGTGCCAGCAGCTTAGGAGGGCGGGCGAACACCGGGGAGCTGTTTTTT
TRBV13,TRBJ1-1,many,-,CASSPSLRAEAFF,TGTGCCAGCAGCCCAAGTTTGAGGGCTGAAGCTTTCTTT
TRBV30,TRBJ1-2,-,-,CAWSVKSDCTF,TGTGCCTGGAGTGTAAAGTCTGACTGCACCTTC